This T cell receptor (beta chain) is from a study of CD8 T cells in Susac syndrome. The germline gives CDR1 LNHDA, CDR2 SQIVND (reference sequence). The CDR3 has 15 amino acids. Germline trimming cut 3 bases from V and 0 bases from J; bases unmatched to any gene: 3. The patients who served as multiple sclerosis controls were treatment-naive and had stable or active relapsing-remitting disease that fulfilled the revised McDonald criteria. Through negative isolation, CD4+ and CD8+ T cells were obtained, while TEMRA cells were enriched using FACS. Reverse transcription of roughly 0.5 to 1 ug RNA used random hexamers. The authors amplified TCR beta CDR3 across 54 Vbeta and 13 Jbeta using immunoSEQ multiplex PCR. TCRdb re-analysed the immunoSEQ multiplex PCR reads in MiXCR, keeping a single row per CDR3 protein. The sample records roughly 120,000 distinct CDR3 sequences, about 95% being singletons.

The chain employs TRBV19 and TRBJ1-2; 8 positions match TRBD1. The sample consisted of CD4+ T cells from PBMCs. This TCR came from a human donor with multiple sclerosis. This CDR3 is CASSILQGANYGYTF. CDR3 DNA: TGTGCCAGTAGTATCCTACAGGGGGCTAACTATGGCTACACCTTC.